A selection of T cell receptor beta chains follows, all from one sample in a study of blood T cell repertoires in COVID-19. The table came from immunoSEQ multiplex PCR; TCRdb's copy has only in-frame clones and leaves some out. The data hold a few hundred thousand clones, with roughly 90% observed a single time. Sequencing was carried out using peripheral blood. These receptors were taken from a human donor in a cohort sampled during active COVID-19. CDR3s include the opening cysteine and the closing phenylalanine or tryptophan. Fields, in order: clone size, V gene, J gene, CDR3 protein. Size values are once, few and many counts, or a class for expanded clones, and some rows have none.

>NA|TRBV19|TRBJ1-5
CASSIGRGSNQPQHF
>NA|TRBV24-1|TRBJ1-3
CATRRGIAGNTIYF
>NA|TRBV27|TRBJ1-5
CASSPLFSGRRGNQPQHF
>NA|TRBV27|TRBJ2-7
CASSSLLRTPSYEQYF
>NA|TRBV2|TRBJ2-7
CASSGVGRDYEQYF
>NA|TRBV7-3|TRBJ2-7
CASSFGDAYEQYF
>few|TRBV7-6|TRBJ1-3
CASSLRGDSSGNTIYF
>once|TRBV6-5|TRBJ1-2
CASSYRTAGWGYGYTF
>once|TRBV14|TRBJ2-7
CASSLIFGEQYF
>NA|TRBV7-8|TRBJ2-1
CASSSQGGTMNEQFF
>NA|TRBV18|TRBJ1-3
CASSPTRIGTAGNTIYF